The sequence of this TCR beta chain was determined in a study of blood T cell repertoires in COVID-19. Study-wide context: Sites across the United States, Italy and Spain contributed samples from acute and convalescent COVID-19. PBMCs, B-cell-depleted T cells, or T cells were the source of the cDNA or gDNA that made up the material.

Looked up from germline, CDR1 is SGHRS and CDR2 is YFSETQ. V lost 4 bases, J lost 3 bases, and 8 bases stayed unmatched. This CDR3 has 15 residues. Source study methods: Quantification of nucleated cells was approximated via reference gene primer amplification. Profiling relied on immunoSEQ multiplex PCR, and the TCRdb table lists in-frame clones only, not all of them. V and J calls and clone size follow that table, whereas D and trimming were derived from the DNA. This sample carries roughly 87,000 clones, more than 70% of them seen once, and the ten largest clones take over 0.35%. Material: peripheral blood. The chain is built from TRBV5-1 and TRBJ2-7, with 9 positions matching TRBD1. The receptor was isolated from a man in his fifties or sixties with acute or convalescent COVID-19. This chain's CDR3 is CASSTSGTGIYEQYF. The CDR3 DNA reads TGCGCCAGCAGCACCTCCGGGACAGGGATCTACGAGCAGTACTTC.